One T cell receptor (beta chain) is described in this entry. This entry comes from a study of blood T cell repertoires in COVID-19. Overall study context: The United States, Italy and Spain were the sources of the acute and convalescent COVID-19 samples.

Generated by immunoSEQ multiplex PCR, the TCRdb table keeps only in-frame clones and is missing some. The sample contains roughly 340,000 clones, around nine tenths of which appear only once. The CDR3 contains 15 residues. CDR1 SGHTA and CDR2 FQGNSA come from the germline V gene. The junction had 3 bases not matched to a gene; V was cut back by 5 bases and J by 0 bases. The receptor's source is a woman in her seventies with COVID-19, enrolled during active disease. Sequenced input: peripheral blood. The rearrangement uses TRBV7-2 and TRBJ1-3; TRBD1 aligns across 8 bases. The CDR3 is CASSTDRGSGNTIYF. The CDR3 coding sequence is TGTGCCAGCAGCACAGACAGGGGCTCTGGAAACACCATATATTTT.